A single T cell receptor (beta chain) is shown here with its context. Its antigen remains unknown. Assay used: immunoSEQ multiplex PCR; TCRdb lists only in-frame clones, some missing. The sample lists roughly 2.4 million clones, around 95% occurring once. This sample is part of a study of shared clonotypes between healthy human individuals. General observations from the study: Naive CD4 clonotypes were shared across a few donors at roughly 5%.

Looked up from germline, CDR1 is SQVTM and CDR2 is ANQGSEA. This CDR3 region has 14 residues. Trimming removed 4 bases from V and 5 bases from J, with 14 bases in between. This clonotype originated in a man aged 18 to 29 in good health. The chain has TRBV29-1 and TRBJ1-4, with a possible D match to TRBD1 (5 bases). Sequencing input: naive CD4+ T cells sorted from blood. Documented subset: CD45RA+ positively selected. CDR3 in amino acids: CSVGRLQGNEKLFF. CDR3 DNA sequence: TGCAGCGTTGGACGGCTCCAGGGAAATGAAAAACTGTTTTTT.